This TCR beta chain came from a study of blood T cell repertoires in COVID-19 (dated by TCRdb to 2018 to 2020). In the study overall: The collaborator samples originated in the United States, Italy and Spain and spanned the acute and convalescent phases of COVID-19. The material from the prospective study consisted of cDNA or gDNA derived from T cells, B-cell-depleted T cells, or PBMCs. The dataset comprised deeply sampled blood TCRbeta repertoires from subjects exposed to, actively infected with, or recovered from COVID-19. The repertoires were made available in a free public database intended to serve as a resource for research on the immune response to SARS-CoV-2. Samples were obtained from the ongoing ImmuneRACE study (first 160 participants) and from some 1,200 subjects provided by 6 global collaborators. Nearly every sample came with metadata listing a de-identified subject ID, COVID-19 status, age in years and sex. Where available, HLA class I and class II types were obtained from metadata supplied by the sample provider rather than from assay-based typing. Beyond this particular receptor, the publication reports: Clinical and demographic metadata were provided uncurated, with the amount varying by source and participant.

A word on this clone: It lacks a known antigen. Base qualities are not at hand, and no much larger clone is one base apart.

TCRbeta CDR3 regions were amplified from genomic DNA using the immunoSEQ Assay, a bias-controlled multiplex PCR. The paper's data handling went like this. The number of nucleated cells in each sample was estimated from the amplification of reference gene primers within the assay. To quantify the absolute abundance of each unique TCRbeta CDR3 rearrangement, sequence reads were collapsed and filtered. For each sample, productive Simpson clonality was calculated as the square root of Simpson's diversity index across productive rearrangements. TCRdb stores this immuneACCESS table with in-frame sequences only. Part of the clones is absent; in the studies checked, under half of the shortfall reflects unresolved V genes, and no reason is known for the rest. V, J and clone size are taken as reported in that table, and D and trimming were inferred from the DNA itself. In this sample the table shows about 180,000 clones, 70% to 90% of which occur a single time. About 2.1% of the sample comes from the top ten.

Another Seattle source contributed samples from volunteer blood donors who had recovered from COVID-19. The collaborating institutions used their own protocols to collect whole blood in K2EDTA tubes. For TCRbeta analysis, collaborator samples were shipped as frozen whole blood, as isolated PBMCs, or as DNA extracted from either sample type. The trim is 2 bases for V and 3 bases for J, with a gap of 9 bases between the germline ends. The CDR3 goes from the cysteine to the phenylalanine over 14 residues. Only the CDR3 portion is preserved as DNA: 42 bases, with reading frame beginning at the first base. In the germline V gene (reference sequence), CDR1 corresponds to SGHKS and CDR2 to YYEKEE.

Sequenced sample: peripheral blood. This TCR was recovered from a man between 18 and 35 years old who had recovered from COVID-19. The V and J genes are TRBV5-5 and TRBJ1-5, with the D gene uncertain. The CDR3 is CASSFAGNNQPQHF. Read as DNA, the sequence is TGTGCCAGCAGCTTCGCAGGAAACAATCAGCCCCAGCATTTT.